The clone carrying this T cell receptor (beta chain) was detected ten times or more. This specimen belongs to a study of T cells after yellow fever vaccination. The overall study: Four memory subsets, EM, EMRA, CM and Tscm, were sorted by CD3, CD45RA, CCR7, CD95. Regarding the study as a whole: Contaminants from the bulk population, in the form of abundant clonotypes, could be found in FACS-sorted repertoires.

Germline V lookup: CDR1 SGHRS, CDR2 YFSETQ. V lost 2 bases to trimming and J lost 5 bases, with 8 bases between them. The length of the CDR3 is 13 residues. TCRdb used MiXCR to reprocess the 5' RACE reads, holding one entry per CDR3 protein. The repertoire has approximately 27,000 distinct CDR3 sequences, 5.5% of them found once; the top ten carry 10% to 15%. The chain has TRBV5-1 and TRBJ2-1, with unresolved D. This sequence originates from a man aged 30-40 years who received the YFV17D yellow fever vaccine. Material: PBMCs, either bulk or a sorted T-cell subset (CD4+, CD8+, memory, or dextramer-sorted; not recorded which), obtained 15 days after the yellow fever booster vaccination. This CDR3 is CASSFGGDNEQFF. The CDR3 region has the DNA TGCGCCAGCAGCTTCGGCGGAGACAATGAGCAGTTCTTC. Drawing the rest from reference TRBV5-1 and TRBJ2-1, the complete variable domain is KAGVTQTPRYLIKTRGQQVTLSCSPISGHRSVSWYQQTPGQGLQFLFEYFSETQRNKGNFPGRFSGRQFSNSRSEMNVSTLELGDSALYLCASSFGGDNEQFFGPGTRLTVL.